This T cell receptor beta chain came from a study of human T cells and chemical hapten exposure. The overall study: After 6 days, upper back 0.01% DPC patch tests were scored. Cases of alopecia areata, totalis or universalis occurred in a predominantly female patient group.

Authors' methods: Per-sample TCR counts ranged from 23,224 to 690,600, median roughly 96,000. TCRdb re-derived calls from the RACE reads in MiXCR, one entry per CDR3 protein. TCRdb assigned the V and J calls; the authors' analysis was not used. Among around 340,000 distinct CDR3 sequences, 5.5% to 8% were seen once, and the ten largest hold around 8.2%. Time point in this sample: patch test 1, 2 weeks after DPC sensitization. Treatment specified: therapeutic diphenylcyclopropenone sensitization with weekly scalp DPC. Each patch-test visit's blood sample preceded patch application. CDR3 length: 15 amino acids. V dropped 4 bases and J dropped 3 bases, with 16 bases sitting between them. This clonotype was observed many times.

The material was whole blood, obtained in connection with sensitization to the hapten diphenylcyclopropenone (DPC). This TCR came from a woman between 18 and 29 years old with alopecia areata. Some clones in this sample may be carry-over from other donors' samples. V usage is TRBV12-3 or TRBV12-4 and J usage is TRBJ2-7; D uncertain. The CDR3 protein is CASSYGPGLSYEQYF. In nucleotides, the CDR3 is TGTGCCAGCAGTTATGGACCAGGTCTGAGCTACGAGCAGTACTTC.